This T cell receptor beta chain emerged from a study of blood T cell dynamics during melanoma immunotherapy. In the study overall: First-line therapy was either pembrolizumab or nivolumab with ipilimumab for metastatic melanoma.

Produced via immunoSEQ multiplex PCR; TCRdb's table is partial and in-frame only. The sample gives roughly 10,000 clones, over 75% of which show up once; 7.4% is in the top ten. Trimming at V came to 3 bases and at J to 6 bases, leaving 1 base not matched to a gene. CDR1 is SEHNR and CDR2 is FQNEAQ in the germline V gene (reference sequence). CDR3 length: 13 residues. Time point in this sample: pre-treatment baseline. Sampling occurred pretreatment (T0) and at week 3 (W3), after cycle one of checkpoint blockade. Response was assessed by RECIST 1.1 at 12 weeks, except a couple of rapid progressors. No patient had earlier systemic cancer treatment, concurrent immunosuppressants, or another active cancer.

This material consisted of blood, taken from a patient treated with checkpoint blockade. This TCR came from a human donor with melanoma. V and J are TRBV7-9 and TRBJ2-2; 7 nucleotides align to TRBD2. The CDR3 DNA reads TGTGCCAGCAGCTTGACTAGCCCCGGGGAGCTGTTTTTT. Translating gives CASSLTSPGELFF.